This T cell receptor beta chain was captured by sequencing in a study of siplizumab effects on memory and regulatory T cells. CDR1 and CDR2 from the germline V gene are LNHDA and SQIVND (reference sequence). The CDR3 loop spans 17 amino acids. V dropped 1 base and J dropped 2 bases, with 18 bases sitting between them. The method was immunoSEQ multiplex PCR; TCRdb's version includes in-frame clones alone and lacks a portion of them. The sample shows tens of thousands of clones, around 90% of them seen only once. The sequencing input was CD8+ T cells sorted from blood. The gene calls are TRBV19 and TRBJ2-7; no firm D call. The source is a human donor in good health. The CDR3 here is CASSIVAGPPAAYEQYF. The CDR3 coding sequence is TGTGCCAGTAGTATAGTGGCCGGGCCCCCGGCAGCCTACGAGCAGTACTTC.